Listed below are T cell receptor beta chains from one sample, sequenced in a study of response to subunit inactivated influenza vaccine. TCRdb re-called the RT-PCR reads through MiXCR, storing one row per CDR3 protein. The sample lists 490,000 or so distinct CDR3 sequences, roughly 8.2% occurring once. Sequenced here: PBMCs from blood, sampled less than 25 months after vaccination. The receptors were sampled from a man aged 45 to 75 who received an inactivated influenza vaccine. The CDR3 runs from the conserved cysteine through the conserved F or W. Fields, in order: D gene, CDR3 length, clone size, V gene, J gene, CDR3 DNA, CDR3 protein. A D gene is named only where the DNA matches it firmly. The listing skips clone size in some rows; elsewhere it reads once, few, many or a size class.

D gene: TRBD2
CDR3 length: 15
clone size: few
V gene: TRBV6-2/TRBV6-3
J gene: TRBJ2-1
CDR3 DNA: TGTGCCAGCAGTTACGTTGGGCTAGCGGTCGGTGAGCAGTTCTTC
CDR3 protein: CASSYVGLAVGEQFF

D gene: TRBD2
CDR3 length: 14
clone size: few
V gene: TRBV5-1
J gene: TRBJ2-7
CDR3 DNA: TGCGCCAGCAGCCCGCGGGACTATTCCTACGAGCAGTACTTC
CDR3 protein: CASSPRDYSYEQYF

D gene: -
CDR3 length: 12
clone size: few
V gene: TRBV2
J gene: TRBJ1-2
CDR3 DNA: TGTGCCAGCATGGTAGAAGACTATGGCTACACCTTC
CDR3 protein: CASMVEDYGYTF

D gene: -
CDR3 length: 15
clone size: few
V gene: TRBV6-4
J gene: TRBJ1-1
CDR3 DNA: TGTGCCAGCAGTGTTAGGGGGGGGATAAACACTGAAGCTTTCTTT
CDR3 protein: CASSVRGGINTEAFF

D gene: -
CDR3 length: 13
clone size: few
V gene: TRBV7-2
J gene: TRBJ2-7
CDR3 DNA: TGTGCCAGCAGCTTCGGACTACCGGCTGAGCAGTACTTC
CDR3 protein: CASSFGLPAEQYF

D gene: TRBD1
CDR3 length: 14
clone size: -
V gene: TRBV5-1
J gene: TRBJ1-2
CDR3 DNA: TGCGCCAGCAGCCCTACGACAGGGGACTATGGCTACACCTTC
CDR3 protein: CASSPTTGDYGYTF

D gene: TRBD2
CDR3 length: 15
clone size: -
V gene: TRBV20-1
J gene: TRBJ2-3
CDR3 DNA: TGCAGTGCCAGTCGGCTAGCGGGTGGCACAGATACGCAGTATTTT
CDR3 protein: CSASRLAGGTDTQYF

D gene: -
CDR3 length: 14
clone size: many
V gene: TRBV20-1
J gene: TRBJ1-5
CDR3 DNA: TGCAGTGCCCCACAGGGAACGGCCAATCAGCCCCAGCATTTT
CDR3 protein: CSAPQGTANQPQHF

D gene: TRBD2
CDR3 length: 16
clone size: few
V gene: TRBV29-1
J gene: TRBJ2-3
CDR3 DNA: TGCAGCGTTGGTCGACTACCGGGACTAGCTGAAGATACGCAGTATTTT
CDR3 protein: CSVGRLPGLAEDTQYF

D gene: -
CDR3 length: 14
clone size: many
V gene: TRBV5-1
J gene: TRBJ2-7
CDR3 DNA: TGCGCCAGCAGCTTGCGAGGGGGCTCCTACGAGCAGTACTTC
CDR3 protein: CASSLRGGSYEQYF

D gene: TRBD2
CDR3 length: 16
clone size: many
V gene: TRBV20-1
J gene: TRBJ2-1
CDR3 DNA: TGCAGTGCTATTAGGGCTAGCGGCAGGTTTTACAATGAGCAGTTCTTC
CDR3 protein: CSAIRASGRFYNEQFF

D gene: TRBD1
CDR3 length: 13
clone size: few
V gene: TRBV5-6
J gene: TRBJ2-1
CDR3 DNA: TGTGCCAGCAGAGGACAGGGACACAATGAGCAGTTCTTC
CDR3 protein: CASRGQGHNEQFF

D gene: -
CDR3 length: 13
clone size: many
V gene: TRBV7-9
J gene: TRBJ2-3
CDR3 DNA: TGTGCCAGCACCTTGGGAACCACAGATACGCAGTATTTT
CDR3 protein: CASTLGTTDTQYF

D gene: -
CDR3 length: 15
clone size: few
V gene: TRBV6-5
J gene: TRBJ1-3
CDR3 DNA: TGTGCCAGCAGTTACTCCTCCCTCGGGGCAAACACCATATATTTT
CDR3 protein: CASSYSSLGANTIYF

D gene: -
CDR3 length: 12
clone size: -
V gene: TRBV20-1
J gene: TRBJ2-5
CDR3 DNA: TGCAGTGCTACAGAAAACCAAGAGACCCAGTACTTC
CDR3 protein: CSATENQETQYF

D gene: TRBD1
CDR3 length: 14
clone size: many
V gene: TRBV9
J gene: TRBJ1-1
CDR3 DNA: TGTGCCAGCAGCGAAACCGGGGGAGGGGGCGAAGCTTTCTTT
CDR3 protein: CASSETGGGGEAFF

D gene: -
CDR3 length: 14
clone size: many
V gene: TRBV7-9
J gene: TRBJ2-7
CDR3 DNA: TGTGCCAGCAGCGGCCAGAAGGTTCCCTACGAGCAGTACTTC
CDR3 protein: CASSGQKVPYEQYF

D gene: -
CDR3 length: 13
clone size: few
V gene: TRBV5-1
J gene: TRBJ2-5
CDR3 DNA: TGCGCCAGCAGACAGGGAGAGGCAGAGACCCAGTACTTC
CDR3 protein: CASRQGEAETQYF

D gene: -
CDR3 length: 16
clone size: -
V gene: TRBV9
J gene: TRBJ2-3
CDR3 DNA: TGTGCCAGCAGCGTCTCGGGGGGCGGGCCGACAGATACGCAGTATTTT
CDR3 protein: CASSVSGGGPTDTQYF

D gene: -
CDR3 length: 19
clone size: many
V gene: TRBV14
J gene: TRBJ1-1
CDR3 DNA: TGTGCCAGCAGCCAAGATGTTAAAGATTTACGGGGGCTTAACACTGAAGCTTTCTTT
CDR3 protein: CASSQDVKDLRGLNTEAFF

D gene: -
CDR3 length: 14
clone size: few
V gene: TRBV29-1
J gene: TRBJ2-7
CDR3 DNA: TGCAGCGTTGAAGTCCGGCTGGGATCCTACGAGCAGTACTTC
CDR3 protein: CSVEVRLGSYEQYF

D gene: TRBD1
CDR3 length: 16
clone size: -
V gene: TRBV24-1
J gene: TRBJ2-1
CDR3 DNA: TGTGCCACCAGTGACCCTTCCGGGACAGGGTACAATGAGCAGTTCTTC
CDR3 protein: CATSDPSGTGYNEQFF

D gene: TRBD2
CDR3 length: 16
clone size: few
V gene: TRBV25-1
J gene: TRBJ2-5
CDR3 DNA: TGTGCCAGCAGTGAATTGGGGACTAGCGGGACGGAGACCCAGTACTTC
CDR3 protein: CASSELGTSGTETQYF

D gene: -
CDR3 length: 14
clone size: few
V gene: TRBV6-5
J gene: TRBJ1-1
CDR3 DNA: TGTGCCAGCAGTTACACCGCAGGGGAGGCTGAAGCTTTCTTT
CDR3 protein: CASSYTAGEAEAFF

D gene: -
CDR3 length: 16
clone size: few
V gene: TRBV28
J gene: TRBJ2-5
CDR3 DNA: TGTGCCAGCAGTTTATTGGACATAGAAAGGCAAGAGACCCAGTACTTC
CDR3 protein: CASSLLDIERQETQYF

D gene: TRBD1
CDR3 length: 16
clone size: many
V gene: TRBV5-6
J gene: TRBJ2-1
CDR3 DNA: TGTGCCAGCAGCTTGGGGCCGGGACAGGGTGATGATGAGCAGTTCTTC
CDR3 protein: CASSLGPGQGDDEQFF

D gene: -
CDR3 length: 12
clone size: many
V gene: TRBV10-3
J gene: TRBJ2-7
CDR3 DNA: TGTGCCATCAGTGATCCAGGTTACGAGCAGTACTTC
CDR3 protein: CAISDPGYEQYF

D gene: TRBD2
CDR3 length: 14
clone size: -
V gene: TRBV6-1
J gene: TRBJ2-7
CDR3 DNA: TGTGCTACCAATAGCACTAGCGGGAGGATCGAGCAGTACTTC
CDR3 protein: CATNSTSGRIEQYF

D gene: -
CDR3 length: 11
clone size: few
V gene: TRBV20-1
J gene: TRBJ2-7
CDR3 DNA: TGCAGTGCCAGGGACAAGTACGAGCAGTACTTC
CDR3 protein: CSARDKYEQYF

D gene: -
CDR3 length: 16
clone size: -
V gene: TRBV4-1
J gene: TRBJ2-5
CDR3 DNA: TGCGCCAGCAGCCATGTCCAGGGGGGTAAGCAAGAGACCCAGTACTTC
CDR3 protein: CASSHVQGGKQETQYF

D gene: TRBD2
CDR3 length: 14
clone size: few
V gene: TRBV3-1
J gene: TRBJ2-7
CDR3 DNA: TGTGCCAGCAGTCCGGGCAGCGGGAGTGGAGAGCAGTACTTC
CDR3 protein: CASSPGSGSGEQYF

D gene: -
CDR3 length: 14
clone size: few
V gene: TRBV20-1
J gene: TRBJ1-6
CDR3 DNA: TGCAGTGCTTTCGCGGGACAAGACACCTCACCCCTCCACTTT
CDR3 protein: CSAFAGQDTSPLHF

D gene: TRBD1
CDR3 length: 14
clone size: few
V gene: TRBV2
J gene: TRBJ1-1
CDR3 DNA: TGTGCCAGCAGTGATCTGGACAGGGAAACTGAAGCTTTCTTT
CDR3 protein: CASSDLDRETEAFF

D gene: -
CDR3 length: 15
clone size: many
V gene: TRBV4-2
J gene: TRBJ1-6
CDR3 DNA: TGTGCCAGCAGCACCTCCACAGGGTTAAGCTCACCCCTCCACTTT
CDR3 protein: CASSTSTGLSSPLHF

D gene: -
CDR3 length: 13
clone size: few
V gene: TRBV7-2
J gene: TRBJ1-2
CDR3 DNA: TGTGCCAGCAGCGGGAGCACAGGGAATGGCTACACCTTC
CDR3 protein: CASSGSTGNGYTF

D gene: -
CDR3 length: 13
clone size: -
V gene: TRBV5-8
J gene: TRBJ2-7
CDR3 DNA: TGTGCCAGCAGCTTCGGAGTAGGGCGAGAGCAGTACTTC
CDR3 protein: CASSFGVGREQYF

D gene: TRBD2
CDR3 length: 14
clone size: -
V gene: TRBV20-1
J gene: TRBJ2-1
CDR3 DNA: TGCAGTGCTAGAGCTCGACTAGCGGGCAATGAGCAGTTCTTC
CDR3 protein: CSARARLAGNEQFF

D gene: TRBD1
CDR3 length: 13
clone size: -
V gene: TRBV20-1
J gene: TRBJ2-7
CDR3 DNA: TGCAGTGCTAGAAGACAGGGGATGGGCGAGCAGTACTTC
CDR3 protein: CSARRQGMGEQYF

D gene: -
CDR3 length: 16
clone size: many
V gene: TRBV28
J gene: TRBJ1-3
CDR3 DNA: TGTGCCAGCAGTTTTATCGGTGCAGGGGCTGGAAACACCATATATTTT
CDR3 protein: CASSFIGAGAGNTIYF

D gene: -
CDR3 length: 13
clone size: -
V gene: TRBV7-9
J gene: TRBJ2-3
CDR3 DNA: TGTGCCAGCATTTTCGGGAGCACAGATACGCAGTATTTT
CDR3 protein: CASIFGSTDTQYF

D gene: TRBD1
CDR3 length: 16
clone size: -
V gene: TRBV5-1
J gene: TRBJ2-3
CDR3 DNA: TGCGCCACCTTACCTAACCCGGGACAGCTCACAGATACGCAGTATTTT
CDR3 protein: CATLPNPGQLTDTQYF

D gene: TRBD1
CDR3 length: 15
clone size: many
V gene: TRBV5-1
J gene: TRBJ1-6
CDR3 DNA: TGCGCCAGCAGCGTTTACAGGGGTGGGGATTCACCCCTCCACTTT
CDR3 protein: CASSVYRGGDSPLHF

D gene: -
CDR3 length: 15
clone size: -
V gene: TRBV29-1
J gene: TRBJ2-1
CDR3 DNA: TGCAGCGTTGTTCCAGGGGCGGTCATCAACAATGAGCAGTTCTTC
CDR3 protein: CSVVPGAVINNEQFF

D gene: -
CDR3 length: 15
clone size: -
V gene: TRBV11-2
J gene: TRBJ1-1
CDR3 DNA: TGTGCCAGCAGCTTGTTCGGGGGGATAGAGACTGAAGCTTTCTTT
CDR3 protein: CASSLFGGIETEAFF

D gene: -
CDR3 length: 12
clone size: few
V gene: TRBV20-1
J gene: TRBJ1-2
CDR3 DNA: TGCAGTGCTTCCAGTGGTTCTGCTGGCTACACCTTC
CDR3 protein: CSASSGSAGYTF

D gene: TRBD1
CDR3 length: 14
clone size: -
V gene: TRBV6-5
J gene: TRBJ1-2
CDR3 DNA: TGTGCCAGCAGTTACGCGGACAGGGTCTATGGCTACACCTTC
CDR3 protein: CASSYADRVYGYTF

D gene: TRBD1
CDR3 length: 15
clone size: -
V gene: TRBV7-2
J gene: TRBJ1-5
CDR3 DNA: TGTGCCAGCAGCAAAGACAGGGTAAGGGGCCAGCCCCAGCATTTT
CDR3 protein: CASSKDRVRGQPQHF

D gene: TRBD2
CDR3 length: 15
clone size: few
V gene: TRBV2
J gene: TRBJ2-4
CDR3 DNA: TGTGCCAGCAGTGATTGGACTAGCGGGAAGATTATTCAGTACTTC
CDR3 protein: CASSDWTSGKIIQYF